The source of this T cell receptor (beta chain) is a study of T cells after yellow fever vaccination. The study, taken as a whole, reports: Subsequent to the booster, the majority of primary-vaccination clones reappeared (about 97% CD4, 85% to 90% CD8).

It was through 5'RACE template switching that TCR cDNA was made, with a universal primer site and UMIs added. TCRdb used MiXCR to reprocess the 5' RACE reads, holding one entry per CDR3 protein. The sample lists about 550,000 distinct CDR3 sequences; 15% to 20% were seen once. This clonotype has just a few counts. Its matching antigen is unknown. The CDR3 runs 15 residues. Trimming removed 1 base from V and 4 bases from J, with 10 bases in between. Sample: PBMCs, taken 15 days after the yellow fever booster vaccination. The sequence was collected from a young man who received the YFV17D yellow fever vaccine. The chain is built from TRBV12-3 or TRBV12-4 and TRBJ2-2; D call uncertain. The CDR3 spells CASSLGGGSTGELFF. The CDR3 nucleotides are TGTGCCAGCAGTTTAGGAGGCGGTAGCACCGGGGAGCTGTTTTTT.